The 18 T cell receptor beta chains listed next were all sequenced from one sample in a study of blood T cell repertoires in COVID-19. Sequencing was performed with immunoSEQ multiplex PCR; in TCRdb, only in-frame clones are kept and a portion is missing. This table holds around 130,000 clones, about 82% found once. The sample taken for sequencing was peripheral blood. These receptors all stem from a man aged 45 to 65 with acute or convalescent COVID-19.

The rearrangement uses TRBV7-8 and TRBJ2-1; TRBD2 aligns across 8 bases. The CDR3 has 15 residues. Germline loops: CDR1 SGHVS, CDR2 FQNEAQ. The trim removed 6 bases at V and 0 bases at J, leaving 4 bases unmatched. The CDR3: CASSFSGISYNEQFF. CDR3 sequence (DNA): TGTGCCAGCAGTTTTAGCGGGATCTCCTACAATGAGCAGTTCTTC.

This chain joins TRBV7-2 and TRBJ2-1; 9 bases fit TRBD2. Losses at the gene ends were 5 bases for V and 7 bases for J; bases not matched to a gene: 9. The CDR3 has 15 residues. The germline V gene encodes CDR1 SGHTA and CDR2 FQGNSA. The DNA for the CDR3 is TGTGCCAGCAGCCCCTGGACTAGCGCTGGGAATGAGCAGTTCTTC. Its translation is CASSPWTSAGNEQFF.

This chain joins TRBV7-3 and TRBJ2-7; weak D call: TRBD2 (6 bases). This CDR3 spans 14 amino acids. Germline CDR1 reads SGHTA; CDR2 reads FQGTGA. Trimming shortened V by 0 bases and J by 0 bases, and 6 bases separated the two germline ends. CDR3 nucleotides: TGTGCCAGCAGCTTAACAGCGGGCTCCTACGAGCAGTACTTC. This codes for CASSLTAGSYEQYF.

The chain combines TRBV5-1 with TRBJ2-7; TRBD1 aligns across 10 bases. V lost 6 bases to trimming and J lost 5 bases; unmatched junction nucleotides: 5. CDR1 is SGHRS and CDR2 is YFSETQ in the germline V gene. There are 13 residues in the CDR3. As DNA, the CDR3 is TGCGCCAGCACAAGACAGGGGGCGAACGAGCAGTACTTC. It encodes CASTRQGANEQYF.

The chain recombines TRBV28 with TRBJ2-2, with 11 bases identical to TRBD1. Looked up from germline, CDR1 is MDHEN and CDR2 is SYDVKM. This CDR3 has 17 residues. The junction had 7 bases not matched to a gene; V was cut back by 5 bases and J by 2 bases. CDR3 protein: CASSNGQGAYNTGELFF. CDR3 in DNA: TGTGCCAGCAGTAACGGACAGGGGGCTTATAACACCGGGGAGCTGTTTTTT.

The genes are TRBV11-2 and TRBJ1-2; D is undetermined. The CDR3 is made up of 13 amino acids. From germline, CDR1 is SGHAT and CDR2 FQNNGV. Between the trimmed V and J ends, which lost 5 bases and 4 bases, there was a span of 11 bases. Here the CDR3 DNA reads TGTGCCAGCAGCCTCACCGAGATCTATGGCTACACCTTC. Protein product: CASSLTEIYGYTF.

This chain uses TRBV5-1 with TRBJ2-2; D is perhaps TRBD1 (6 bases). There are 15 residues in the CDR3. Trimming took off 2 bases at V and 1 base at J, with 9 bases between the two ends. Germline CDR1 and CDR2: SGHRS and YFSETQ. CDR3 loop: CASSFKQGNTGELFF. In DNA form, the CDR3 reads TGCGCCAGCAGCTTTAAACAGGGGAACACCGGGGAGCTGTTTTTT.

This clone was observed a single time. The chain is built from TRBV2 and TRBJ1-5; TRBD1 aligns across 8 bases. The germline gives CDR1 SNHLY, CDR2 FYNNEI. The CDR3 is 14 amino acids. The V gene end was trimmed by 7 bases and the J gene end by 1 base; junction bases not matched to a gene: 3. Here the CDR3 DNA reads TGTGCCAGCAAGCAGGGGGCGAGCAATCAGCCCCAGCATTTT. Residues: CASKQGASNQPQHF.

The CDR3, as DNA: TGCGCCAGCAGTGACGCAGGCCGGGAAGCTTTCTTT. Its protein product is CASSDAGREAFF. V is TRBV10-1 and J is TRBJ1-1; D is uncertain. Between the trimmed V and J ends, which lost 3 bases and 8 bases, there was a span of 10 bases. The V gene's germline CDR1 is WNHNN and CDR2 SYGVQD (reference sequence). The CDR3 has 12 residues.

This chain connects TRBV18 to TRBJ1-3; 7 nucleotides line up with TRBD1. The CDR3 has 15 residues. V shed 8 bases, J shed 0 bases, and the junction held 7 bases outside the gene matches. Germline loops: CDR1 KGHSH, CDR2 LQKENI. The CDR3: CASTKTGNSGNTIYF. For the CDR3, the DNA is TGTGCCAGCACAAAGACAGGGAACTCTGGAAACACCATATATTTT.

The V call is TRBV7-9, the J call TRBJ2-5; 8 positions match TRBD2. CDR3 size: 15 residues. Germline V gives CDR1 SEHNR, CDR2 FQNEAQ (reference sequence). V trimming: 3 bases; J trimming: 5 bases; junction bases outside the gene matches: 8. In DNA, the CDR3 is TGTGCCAGCAGCTTCGAACGGACTAGCCGGGAGACCCAGTACTTC. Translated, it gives CASSFERTSRETQYF.

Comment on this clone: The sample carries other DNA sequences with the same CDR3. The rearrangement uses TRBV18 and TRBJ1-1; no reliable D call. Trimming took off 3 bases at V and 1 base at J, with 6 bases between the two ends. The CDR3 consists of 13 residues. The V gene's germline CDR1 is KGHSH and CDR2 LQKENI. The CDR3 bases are TGTGCCAGCTCACCTTCAGGGAACACTGAAGCTTTCTTT. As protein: CASSPSGNTEAFF. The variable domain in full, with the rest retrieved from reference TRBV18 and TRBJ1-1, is NAGVMQNPRHLVRRRGQEARLRCSPMKGHSHVYWYRQLPEEGLKFMVYLQKENIIDESGMPKERFSAEFPKEGPSILRIQQVVRGDSAAYFCASSPSGNTEAFFGQGTRLTVV.

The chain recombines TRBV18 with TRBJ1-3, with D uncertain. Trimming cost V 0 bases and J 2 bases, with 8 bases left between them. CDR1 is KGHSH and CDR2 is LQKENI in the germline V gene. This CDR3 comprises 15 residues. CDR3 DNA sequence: TGTGCCAGCTCACCACCGATCCAGGCTGGAAACACCATATATTTT. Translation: CASSPPIQAGNTIYF.

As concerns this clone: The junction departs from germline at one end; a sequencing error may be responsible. CDR3: CASSQVENSEAFF. The CDR3 region has the DNA TGCGCCAGCAGCCAAGTAGAAAACAGTGAAGCTTTCTTT. The chain combines TRBV4-1 with TRBJ1-1; D not resolved. From germline, CDR1 is MGHRA and CDR2 YSYEKL. The CDR3 runs 13 residues.

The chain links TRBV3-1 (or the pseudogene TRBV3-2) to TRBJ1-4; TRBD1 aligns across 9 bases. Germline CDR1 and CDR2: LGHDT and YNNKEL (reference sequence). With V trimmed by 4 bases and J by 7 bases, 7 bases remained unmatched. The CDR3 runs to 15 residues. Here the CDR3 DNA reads TGTGCCAGCAGCCGCCCGGGACAGGGAAGTGAAAAACTGTTTTTT. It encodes CASSRPGQGSEKLFF.

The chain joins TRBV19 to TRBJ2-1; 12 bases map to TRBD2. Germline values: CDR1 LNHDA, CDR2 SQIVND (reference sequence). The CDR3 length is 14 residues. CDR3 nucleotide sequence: TGTGCTACGATGACTAGCGGGGGCTACAATGAGCAGTTCTTC. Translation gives CATMTSGGYNEQFF.

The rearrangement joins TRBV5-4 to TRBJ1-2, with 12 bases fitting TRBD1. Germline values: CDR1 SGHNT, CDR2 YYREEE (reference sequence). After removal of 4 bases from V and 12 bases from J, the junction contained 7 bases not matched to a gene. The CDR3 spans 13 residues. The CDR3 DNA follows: TGTGCCAGCAGCAGGGGGACAGGGGGCGGGAACACCTTC. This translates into CASSRGTGGGNTF.

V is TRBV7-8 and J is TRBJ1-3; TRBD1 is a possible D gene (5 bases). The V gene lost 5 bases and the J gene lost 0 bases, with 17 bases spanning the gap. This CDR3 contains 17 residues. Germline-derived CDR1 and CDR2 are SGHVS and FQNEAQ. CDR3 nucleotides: TGTGCCAGCAGCAAACGCAGGGCCGTCGACTCTGGAAACACCATATATTTT. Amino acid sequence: CASSKRRAVDSGNTIYF.